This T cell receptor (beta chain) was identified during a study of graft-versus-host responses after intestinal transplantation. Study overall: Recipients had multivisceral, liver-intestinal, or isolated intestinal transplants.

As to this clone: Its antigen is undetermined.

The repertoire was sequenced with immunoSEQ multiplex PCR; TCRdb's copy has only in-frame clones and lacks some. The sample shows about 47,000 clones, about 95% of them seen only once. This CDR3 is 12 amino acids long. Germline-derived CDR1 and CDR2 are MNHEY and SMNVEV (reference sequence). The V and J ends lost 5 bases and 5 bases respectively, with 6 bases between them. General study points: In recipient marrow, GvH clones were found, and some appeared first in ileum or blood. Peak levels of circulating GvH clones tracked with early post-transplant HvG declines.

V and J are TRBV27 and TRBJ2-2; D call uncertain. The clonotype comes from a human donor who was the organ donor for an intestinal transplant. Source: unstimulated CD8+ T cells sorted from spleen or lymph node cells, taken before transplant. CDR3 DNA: TGTGCCAGCAGTATCCTGACCGGGGAGCTGTTTTTT. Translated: CASSILTGELFF.